The sample holds many counts of the clone carrying this TCR beta chain. Indicated time point: newly diagnosed GD, antithyroid drugs for less than 3 months. Extracted RNA from PBMCs served as the source of the TCR library. Researchers made TCR beta libraries by using iRepertoire HTBI primers and running Arm-PCR on CDR3 regions. Study processing details: Sample data revealed 60 to 80 TRBV and 14 TRBJ segments. One entry per CDR3 protein, called by TCRdb with MiXCR from the multiplex PCR reads. These V and J calls rely on TCRdb rather than the paper's analysis. This table has about half a million distinct CDR3 sequences, around 13% appearing once. Germline CDR1 reads SGHAT; CDR2 reads FQNNGV. V was cut by 1 base and J by 2 bases, with 11 bases left in between. CDR3 length: 15 amino acids. The record originates from a study of regulatory T cells in long-lasting Graves disease. This sample also belongs to another study, concerning T cells in Graves' hyperthyroidism and ophthalmopathy. Per that paper: Using the HTBI primer set, a first-round RT-PCR was run on the TCR CDR3.

This TCR came from a woman aged 25 to 39 with Graves disease. The V gene is TRBV11-2, the J gene TRBJ2-5; D not certain. The sample in question was peripheral blood mononuclear cells (PBMCs), obtained at new diagnosis, from a patient treated with antithyroid drugs. CDR3 in DNA: TGTGCCAGCAGCTTAGGGATTCTACAGCAAGAGACCCAGTACTTC. Translation: CASSLGILQQETQYF.